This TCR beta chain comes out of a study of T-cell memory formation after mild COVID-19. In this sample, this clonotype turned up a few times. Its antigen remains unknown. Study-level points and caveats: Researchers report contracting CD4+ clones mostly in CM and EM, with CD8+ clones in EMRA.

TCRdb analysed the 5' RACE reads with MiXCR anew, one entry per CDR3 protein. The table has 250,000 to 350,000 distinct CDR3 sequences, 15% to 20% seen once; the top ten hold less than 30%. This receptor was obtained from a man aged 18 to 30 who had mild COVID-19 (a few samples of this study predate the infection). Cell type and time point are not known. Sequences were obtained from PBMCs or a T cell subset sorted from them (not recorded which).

Here the CDR3 reads CASSRTSETDTQYF. In DNA form, the CDR3 reads TGTGCCAGCAGCCGGACTAGCGAAACCGATACGCAGTATTTT. The chain carries TRBV7-2 and TRBJ2-3; 9 positions agree with TRBD2. Germline V gene sequence: CDR1 SGHTA, CDR2 FQGNSA. J lost 6 bases, V lost 5 bases, and 6 bases had no gene match. The CDR3 covers 14 residues.